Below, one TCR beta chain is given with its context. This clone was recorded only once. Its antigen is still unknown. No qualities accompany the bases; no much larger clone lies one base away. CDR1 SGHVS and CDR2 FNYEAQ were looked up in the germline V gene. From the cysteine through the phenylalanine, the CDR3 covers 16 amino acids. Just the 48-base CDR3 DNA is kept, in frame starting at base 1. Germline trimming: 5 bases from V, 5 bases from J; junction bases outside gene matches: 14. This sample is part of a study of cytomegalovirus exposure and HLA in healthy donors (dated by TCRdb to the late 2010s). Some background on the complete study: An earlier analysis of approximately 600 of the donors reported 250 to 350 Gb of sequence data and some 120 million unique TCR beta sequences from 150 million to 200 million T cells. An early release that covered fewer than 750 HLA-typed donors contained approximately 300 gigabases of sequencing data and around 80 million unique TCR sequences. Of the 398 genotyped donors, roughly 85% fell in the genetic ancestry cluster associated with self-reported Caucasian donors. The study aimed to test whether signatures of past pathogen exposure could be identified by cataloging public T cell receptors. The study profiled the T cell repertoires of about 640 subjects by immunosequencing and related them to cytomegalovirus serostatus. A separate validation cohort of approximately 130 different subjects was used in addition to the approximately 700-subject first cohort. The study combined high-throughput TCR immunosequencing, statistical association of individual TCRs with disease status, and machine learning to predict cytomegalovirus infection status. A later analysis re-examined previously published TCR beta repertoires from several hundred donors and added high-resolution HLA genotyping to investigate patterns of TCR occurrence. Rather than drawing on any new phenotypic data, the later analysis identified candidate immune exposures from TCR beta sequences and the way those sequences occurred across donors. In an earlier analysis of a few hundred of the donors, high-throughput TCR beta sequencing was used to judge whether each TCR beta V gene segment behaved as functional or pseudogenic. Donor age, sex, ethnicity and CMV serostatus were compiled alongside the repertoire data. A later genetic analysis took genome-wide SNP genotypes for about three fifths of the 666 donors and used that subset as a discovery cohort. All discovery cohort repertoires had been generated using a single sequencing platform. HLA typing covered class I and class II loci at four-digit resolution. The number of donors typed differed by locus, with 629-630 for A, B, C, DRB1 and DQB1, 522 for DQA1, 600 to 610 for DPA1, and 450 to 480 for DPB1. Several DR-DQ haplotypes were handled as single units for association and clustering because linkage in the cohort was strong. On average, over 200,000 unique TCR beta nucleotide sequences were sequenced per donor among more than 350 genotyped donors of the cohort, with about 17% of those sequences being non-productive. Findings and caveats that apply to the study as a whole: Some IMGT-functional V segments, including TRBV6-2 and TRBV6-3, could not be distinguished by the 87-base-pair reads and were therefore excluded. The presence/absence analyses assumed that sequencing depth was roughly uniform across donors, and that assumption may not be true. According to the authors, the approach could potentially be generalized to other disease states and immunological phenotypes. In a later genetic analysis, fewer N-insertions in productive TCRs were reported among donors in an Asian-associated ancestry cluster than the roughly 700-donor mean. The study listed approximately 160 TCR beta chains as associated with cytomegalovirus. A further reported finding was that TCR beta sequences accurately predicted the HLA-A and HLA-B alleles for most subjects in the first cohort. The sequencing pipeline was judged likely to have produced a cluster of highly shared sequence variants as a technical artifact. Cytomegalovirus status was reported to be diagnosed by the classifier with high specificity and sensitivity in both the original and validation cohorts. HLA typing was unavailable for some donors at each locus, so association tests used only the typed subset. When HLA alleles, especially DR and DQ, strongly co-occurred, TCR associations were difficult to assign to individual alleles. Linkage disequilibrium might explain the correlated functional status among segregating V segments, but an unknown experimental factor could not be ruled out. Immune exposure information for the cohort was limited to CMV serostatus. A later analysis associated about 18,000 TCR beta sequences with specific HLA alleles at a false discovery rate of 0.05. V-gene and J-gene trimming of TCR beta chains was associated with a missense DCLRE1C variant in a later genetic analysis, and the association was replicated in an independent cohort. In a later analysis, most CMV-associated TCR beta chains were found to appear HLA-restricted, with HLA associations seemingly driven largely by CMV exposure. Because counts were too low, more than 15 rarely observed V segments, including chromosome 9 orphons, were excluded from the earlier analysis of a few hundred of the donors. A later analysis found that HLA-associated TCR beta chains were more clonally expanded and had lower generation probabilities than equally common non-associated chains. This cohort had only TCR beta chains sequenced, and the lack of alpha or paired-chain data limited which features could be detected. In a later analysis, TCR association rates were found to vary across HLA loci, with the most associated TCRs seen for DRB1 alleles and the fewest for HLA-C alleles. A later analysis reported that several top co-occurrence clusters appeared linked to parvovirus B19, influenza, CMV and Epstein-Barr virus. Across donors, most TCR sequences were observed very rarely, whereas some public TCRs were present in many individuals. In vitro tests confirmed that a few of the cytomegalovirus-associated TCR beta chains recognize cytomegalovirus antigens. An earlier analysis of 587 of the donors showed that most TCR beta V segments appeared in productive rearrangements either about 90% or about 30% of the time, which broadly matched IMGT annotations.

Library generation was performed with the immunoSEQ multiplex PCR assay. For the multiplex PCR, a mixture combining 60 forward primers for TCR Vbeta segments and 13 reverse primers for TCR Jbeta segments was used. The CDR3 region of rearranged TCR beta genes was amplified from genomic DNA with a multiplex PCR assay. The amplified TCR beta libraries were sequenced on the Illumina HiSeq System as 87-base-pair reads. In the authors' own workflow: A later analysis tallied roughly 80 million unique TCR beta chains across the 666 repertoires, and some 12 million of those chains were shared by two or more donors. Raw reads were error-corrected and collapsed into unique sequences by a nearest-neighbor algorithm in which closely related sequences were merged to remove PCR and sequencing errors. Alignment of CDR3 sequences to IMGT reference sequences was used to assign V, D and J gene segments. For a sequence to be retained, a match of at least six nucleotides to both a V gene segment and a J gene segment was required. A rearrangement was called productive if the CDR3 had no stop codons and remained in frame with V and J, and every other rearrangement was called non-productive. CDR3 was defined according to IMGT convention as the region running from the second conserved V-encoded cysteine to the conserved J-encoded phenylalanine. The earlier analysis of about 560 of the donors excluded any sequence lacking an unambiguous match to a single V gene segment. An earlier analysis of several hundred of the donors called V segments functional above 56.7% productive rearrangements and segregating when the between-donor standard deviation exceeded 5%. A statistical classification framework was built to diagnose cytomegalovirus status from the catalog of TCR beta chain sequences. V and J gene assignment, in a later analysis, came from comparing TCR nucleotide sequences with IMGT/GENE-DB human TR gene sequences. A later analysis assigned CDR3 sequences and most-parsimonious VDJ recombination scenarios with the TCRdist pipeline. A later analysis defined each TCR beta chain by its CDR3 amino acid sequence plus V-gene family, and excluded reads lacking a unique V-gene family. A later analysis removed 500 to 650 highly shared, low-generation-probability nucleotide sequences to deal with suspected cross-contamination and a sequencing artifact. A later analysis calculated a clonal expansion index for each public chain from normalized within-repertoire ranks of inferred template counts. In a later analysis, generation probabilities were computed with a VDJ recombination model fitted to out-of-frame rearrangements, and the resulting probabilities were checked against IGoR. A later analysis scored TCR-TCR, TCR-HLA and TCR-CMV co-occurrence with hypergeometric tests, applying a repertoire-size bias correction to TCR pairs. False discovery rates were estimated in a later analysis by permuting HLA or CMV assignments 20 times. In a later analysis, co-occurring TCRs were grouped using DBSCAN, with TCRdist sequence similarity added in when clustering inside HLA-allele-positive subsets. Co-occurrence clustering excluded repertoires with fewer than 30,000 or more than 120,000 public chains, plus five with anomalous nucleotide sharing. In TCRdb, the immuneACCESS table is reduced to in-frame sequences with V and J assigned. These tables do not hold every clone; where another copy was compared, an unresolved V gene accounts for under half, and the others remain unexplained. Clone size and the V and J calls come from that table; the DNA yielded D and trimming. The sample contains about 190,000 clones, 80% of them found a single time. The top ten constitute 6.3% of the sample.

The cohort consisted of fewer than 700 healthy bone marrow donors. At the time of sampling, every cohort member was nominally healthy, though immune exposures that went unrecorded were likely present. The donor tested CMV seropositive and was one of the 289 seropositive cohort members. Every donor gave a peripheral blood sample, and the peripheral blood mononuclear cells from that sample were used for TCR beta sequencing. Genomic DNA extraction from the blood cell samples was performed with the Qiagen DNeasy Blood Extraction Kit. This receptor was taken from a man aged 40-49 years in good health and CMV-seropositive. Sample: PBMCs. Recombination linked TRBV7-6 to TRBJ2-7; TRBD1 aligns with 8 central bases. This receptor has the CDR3 CASSRPGTGASDEQYF. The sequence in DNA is TGTGCCAGCAGCCGGCCCGGGACAGGCGCTTCGGACGAGCAGTACTTC.